Here is one T cell receptor (beta chain) with its context. Its target is unknown. These data originate in a study of shared clonotypes between healthy human individuals. Study-wide points: Sharing across four donors was highest in naive CD4 (about 5%) and lowest in memory CD8 (roughly 0.4%). Despite large depth, rarefaction showed incomplete sorted-subset sequencing. Clonotypes not shared had lower generation probabilities than those common to all four donors.

The table came from immunoSEQ multiplex PCR; TCRdb's copy has only in-frame clones and leaves some out. The table lists some 2,000,000 clones, approximately 95% of them singletons. This CDR3 has 15 residues. Trimming removed 4 bases from V and 2 bases from J; junction bases left unmatched: 3. Germline V gene sequence: CDR1 SGHNT, CDR2 YYREEE (reference sequence). The clonotype comes from a man younger than 35 in good health. The V and J genes are TRBV5-4 and TRBJ2-2, with 9 positions matching TRBD2. Sequenced: naive CD4+ T cells sorted from blood. Stated subset: CD45RA+ positively selected. This CDR3 reads CASSQGLANTGELFF. Here the CDR3 DNA reads TGTGCCAGCAGCCAGGGACTAGCAAACACCGGGGAGCTGTTTTTT.